The T cell receptor beta chain under discussion was sequenced for a study of response to subunit inactivated influenza vaccine. Study-wide points: A suggestion made by the authors is that each seasonal influenza vaccination recruits few new T cells.

By sample share, this clonotype is medium-sized. The antigen remains unidentified. A single record per CDR3 protein comes from TCRdb applying MiXCR to the RT-PCR reads. The sample holds about 160,000 distinct CDR3 sequences, 9.5% to 13% seen once. CDR3 size: 13 residues. CDR1 ENHRY and CDR2 SYGVKD come from the germline V gene. Trimming shortened V by 10 bases and J by 7 bases, and 17 bases separated the two germline ends. This TCR derives from a man aged 50-60 years who received an inactivated influenza vaccine. This sequence joins TRBV10-3 and TRBJ2-1; D not certain. The specimen was non-naive T cells sorted from PBMCs, collected roughly 47 days after vaccination. DNA of the CDR3: TGTGCCACTCGCCCACGACAAGGGAATGAGCAGTTCTTC. This encodes CATRPRQGNEQFF.